A single TCR beta chain is shown here with its context. This CDR3 is built from 18 residues. Germline V CDR1 and CDR2: KGHSH, LQKENI. V lost 3 bases and J lost 0, with 18 bases in between. Everyone who donated was a Caucasian adult who lived in Nashville, Tennessee. The method was immunoSEQ multiplex PCR; TCRdb's version includes in-frame clones alone and lacks a portion of them. The table shows under 2,500,000 clones, with 90% to 97% occurring only once. This sample is drawn from a study of shared clonotypes between healthy human individuals. The clonotype originates from a man aged 18 to 29 in good health. The V and J genes are TRBV18 and TRBJ1-3; possible D gene TRBD1, 5 bases. The sequencing input was naive CD4+ T cells sorted from blood. Subset reported: CD45RA+ positively selected. CDR3 in DNA: TGTGCCAGCTCACCCACCCTCCAGGACATTAGCTCTGGAAACACCATATATTTT. This gives the protein CASSPTLQDISSGNTIYF. Together with reference TRBV18 and TRBJ1-3, the CDR3 gives the full variable domain: NAGVMQNPRHLVRRRGQEARLRCSPMKGHSHVYWYRQLPEEGLKFMVYLQKENIIDESGMPKERFSAEFPKEGPSILRIQQVVRGDSAAYFCASSPTLQDISSGNTIYFGEGSWLTVV.